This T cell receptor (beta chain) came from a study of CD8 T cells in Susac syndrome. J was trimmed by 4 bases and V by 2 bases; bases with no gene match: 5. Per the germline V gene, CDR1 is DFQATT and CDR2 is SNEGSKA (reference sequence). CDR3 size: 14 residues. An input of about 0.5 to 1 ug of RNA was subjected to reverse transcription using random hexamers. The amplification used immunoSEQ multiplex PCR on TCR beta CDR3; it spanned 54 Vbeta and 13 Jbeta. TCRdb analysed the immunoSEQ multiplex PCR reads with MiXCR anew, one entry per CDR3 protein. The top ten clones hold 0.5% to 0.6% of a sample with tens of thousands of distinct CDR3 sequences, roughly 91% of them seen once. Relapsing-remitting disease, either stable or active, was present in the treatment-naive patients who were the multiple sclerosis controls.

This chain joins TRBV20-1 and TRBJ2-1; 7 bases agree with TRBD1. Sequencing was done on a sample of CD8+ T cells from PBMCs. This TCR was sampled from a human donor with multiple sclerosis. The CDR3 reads CSARSTGRYNEQFF. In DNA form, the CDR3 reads TGCAGTGCTAGATCGACAGGGAGATACAATGAGCAGTTCTTC.